The TCR beta chain described here comes from a study of T cell changes during pregnancy in multiple sclerosis. Profiling relied on immunoSEQ multiplex PCR, and the TCRdb table lists in-frame clones only, not all of them. The table has about 87,000 clones, about 93% seen once. CDR3 size: 14 residues. CDR1 SGHRS and CDR2 YFSETQ come from the germline V gene. The ends lost 4 bases at V and 8 bases at J; junction bases unmatched: 6. This sequence originates from a female donor in good health, enrolled as a control in a pregnancy study. Material: peripheral blood, obtained in the third trimester of pregnancy. The V gene is TRBV5-1, the J gene TRBJ1-2, with TRBD1 identical over 12 bases. CDR3 region: CASSMGQGALGYTF. CDR3 coding DNA: TGCGCCAGCAGCATGGGACAGGGGGCGTTAGGCTACACCTTC.